This TCR beta chain was found in a study of OX40 agonist ivuxolimab in advanced cancers. About the study: Aged roughly 23 to 90 with a mean of approximately 60 years, they were about 83% male. Three patients showed partial responses: one hepatocellular carcinoma and two cutaneous melanoma cases. Study observations and caveats: The CD4+ and CD8+ T cells in the blood had expanded clonally by week 6 at 0.1 to 3.0 mg/kg.

The assay was immunoSEQ multiplex PCR, and TCRdb's table has in-frame clones only and misses some. The data hold roughly 25,000 clones, with around three quarters observed a single time. With regard to this clone: Its specificity is not known.

This CDR3 has 14 residues. Trimming at V came to 6 bases and at J to 7 bases, leaving 10 bases not matched to a gene. CDR1 is LNHNV, CDR2 YYDKDF, per germline (reference sequence). It was autoimmune disease history or systemic immunosuppression that excluded patients. This clonotype was obtained from an adult with an advanced solid tumor such as melanoma, head and neck, liver or kidney cancer. Here the sequenced sample was CD4+ or CD8+ T cells sorted from blood, taken in a trial of the OX40 agonist ivuxolimab. The chain has TRBV15 and TRBJ1-2, with 8 bases identical to TRBD1. In nucleotides, the CDR3 is TGTGCCACCAGTCTCGCAGGGGGCCCTCTTGGCTACACCTTC. Translation: CATSLAGGPLGYTF.